This T cell receptor beta chain stems from a study of spatial heterogeneity in lung cancer. Study details: Compared with alpha-chain sequences, beta-chain sequences were consistently detected in greater numbers.

Regarding time point: sample taken at primary tumor resection. Unsorted whole RNA from tumor, nontumor lung or frozen PBMC underwent sequencing. The CDR3 runs 13 residues. Germline CDR1 is MDHEN and CDR2 is SYDVKM. Trimming shortened V by 5 bases and J by 5 bases, and 9 bases separated the two germline ends. Every individual TCR cDNA molecule carried its own unique molecular identifier, which allowed correction of PCR and sequencing errors. TCRdb re-called the 5' RACE reads through MiXCR, storing one row per CDR3 protein. The repertoire includes about 35,000 distinct CDR3 sequences, around 3.3% of them detected once, and around 34% sits in the top ten.

The source is a male donor with early-stage non-small cell lung cancer. The sequencing used normal lung tissue next to the tumor, collected at surgery. V is TRBV28 and J is TRBJ2-2; no firm D call. Here the CDR3 reads CASSAPGTGELFF. In nucleotides, the CDR3 is TGTGCCAGCAGTGCCCCCGGGACCGGGGAGCTGTTTTTT. The whole variable domain, filled in from reference TRBV28 and TRBJ2-2, reads DVKVTQSSRYLVKRTGEKVFLECVQDMDHENMFWYRQDPGLGLRLIYFSYDVKMKEKGDIPEGYSVSREKKERFSLILESASTNQTSMYLCASSAPGTGELFFGEGSRLTVL.